Each of the 32 T cell receptor beta chains below was sequenced from the same sample in a study of T cell responses to AZD1222 COVID-19 vaccine. The table came from immunoSEQ multiplex PCR; TCRdb's copy has only in-frame clones and leaves some out. The table lists about 85,000 clones, approximately 90% of them singletons. The sequencing used peripheral blood, collected 28 days after the second AZD1222 dose. The source of these receptors is an adult who received the AZD1222 COVID-19 vaccine.

Comment on this clone: The junction does not match germline at one end; this may be a read error. This chain links TRBV12-3 or TRBV12-4 with TRBJ2-1; a weak D match, TRBD1 (7 bases). The CDR3 totals 13 residues. The chain's CDR3 is CASREGQYIEQFF. As DNA, the CDR3 is TGTGCCAGCAGGGAGGGACAGTACATTGAGCAGTTCTTC.

This chain links TRBV5-5 with TRBJ2-7, with 9 bases fitting TRBD1. The CDR3 loop spans 15 amino acids. The germline V gene encodes CDR1 SGHKS and CDR2 YYEKEE (reference sequence). V lost 5 bases, J lost 0 bases, and 6 bases stayed unmatched. The CDR3 DNA sequence: TGTGCCAGCAGGTCCCGGGACAGGGACTCCTACGAGCAGTACTTC. Translated, it gives CASRSRDRDSYEQYF.

This chain connects TRBV4-1 to TRBJ2-2; a weak D match, TRBD2 (5 bases). The germline CDR1 and CDR2 sequences are MGHRA and YSYEKL. This CDR3 region has 16 residues. Trimming removed 1 base at V and 0 bases at J, with 9 bases between. CDR3 in DNA: TGCGCCAGCAGCCAAGTTCGGGGATCGAACACCGGGGAGCTGTTTTTT. Translation: CASSQVRGSNTGELFF.

The V call is TRBV3-1 (or the pseudogene TRBV3-2), the J call TRBJ2-7, with 8 bases that match TRBD1. There are 16 residues in the CDR3. Germline CDR1 LGHDT, CDR2 YNNKEL (reference sequence). With V trimmed by 4 bases and J by 0 bases, 8 bases remained unmatched. This chain's CDR3 is CASSPDRGWSSYEQYF. The DNA for the CDR3 is TGTGCCAGCAGCCCCGACAGGGGTTGGAGCTCCTACGAGCAGTACTTC.

The chain couples TRBV19 to TRBJ2-1; 7 bases map to TRBD1. The V gene's germline CDR1 is LNHDA and CDR2 SQIVND (reference sequence). The J segment lost 4 bases and the V segment lost 7 bases, leaving 10 bases of the junction unmatched. The CDR3 consists of 15 residues. CDR3 sequence (DNA): TGTGCCAGTAAGGTTTCCGGGACAGAATACAATGAGCAGTTCTTC. It specifies CASKVSGTEYNEQFF. Using reference TRBV19 and TRBJ2-1 for the parts outside the CDR3, the full variable domain is DGGITQSPKYLFRKEGQNVTLSCEQNLNHDAMYWYRQDPGQGLRLIYYSQIVNDFQKGDIAEGYSVSREKKESFPLTVTSAQKNPTAFYLCASKVSGTEYNEQFFGPGTRLTVL.

This chain uses TRBV28 with TRBJ2-5; 7 bases align to TRBD1. CDR3 size: 14 residues. Germline V gene lookup returns CDR1 MDHEN and CDR2 SYDVKM. With 5 bases clipped from V and 0 bases from J, the junction kept 3 bases outside the gene matches. The CDR3 DNA reads TGTGCCAGCAGTCCAGGGACAGACCAAGAGACCCAGTACTTC. It yields the protein CASSPGTDQETQYF.

The V and J genes are TRBV7-9 and TRBJ1-1; D gene ambiguous. CDR3 size: 12 residues. Germline V gene lookup returns CDR1 SEHNR and CDR2 FQNEAQ (reference sequence). V was cut by 5 bases and J by 6 bases, with 10 bases left in between. The CDR3 DNA follows: TGTGCCAGCAGCCGAGAGGCAGCTGAAGCTTTCTTT. The encoded protein is CASSREAAEAFF.

Note on this clone: At one of its ends the junction is not consistent with the germline gene, which may arise from a read error. The V and J genes are TRBV4-3 and TRBJ1-2, with a weak D call TRBD1 (6 bases). The CDR3 sequence is 12 residues long. Germline V gene data show CDR1 as LGHNA and CDR2 as YSLEER. The CDR3 DNA follows: TGCGCCAGCAGCTCCGGACAGCAATCTTTCTCCTTC. Translated: CASSSGQQSFSF.

The chain has TRBV28 and TRBJ1-2, with a possible D match to TRBD1 (5 bases). The germline V gene encodes CDR1 MDHEN and CDR2 SYDVKM. The CDR3 spans 15 residues. Trimming removed 0 bases from V and 2 bases from J, with 10 bases in between. Written as DNA, the CDR3 is TGTGCCAGCAGTTTATGGACAGAAGAAAACTATGGCTACACCTTC. Its translation: CASSLWTEENYGYTF.

The CDR3 sequence: CAVGRGRTEAFF. CDR3 DNA: TGTGCCGTAGGTAGGGGCCGGACTGAAGCTTTCTTT. This chain links TRBV28 with TRBJ1-1, with TRBD1 as a possible D gene (5 bases). The CDR3 extends over 12 amino acids. The germline V gene encodes CDR1 MDHEN and CDR2 SYDVKM. V was trimmed by 11 bases and J by 5 bases, leaving 15 bases between them.

This clone appeared a few times. V usage is TRBV7-2 and J usage is TRBJ1-1; 8 nucleotides align to TRBD1. Germline V CDR1 and CDR2: SGHTA, FQGNSA. The V and J ends lost 4 bases and 3 bases, in that order; junction bases with no gene match: 7. CDR3 size: 15 residues. The CDR3 nucleotides are TGTGCCAGCAGCTCCCGGACAGGGAGTCACACTGAAGCTTTCTTT. Its protein product is CASSSRTGSHTEAFF.

This chain connects TRBV5-1 to TRBJ2-7, with TRBD1 identical over 10 bases. CDR1 SGHRS and CDR2 YFSETQ come from the germline V gene. After removal of 3 bases from V and 3 bases from J, the junction contained 3 bases not matched to a gene. The CDR3 spans 14 residues. CDR3 nucleotides: TGCGCCAGCAGCTCGACAGGGGGCGACTACGAGCAGTACTTC. This translates into CASSSTGGDYEQYF.

This clone showed up just once. J is TRBJ2-3 and V is TRBV6-4; D is unresolved. V was pared by 5 bases and J by 5 bases, with 5 bases between. Germline loops: CDR1 MRHNA, CDR2 SNTAGT. This CDR3 is built from 11 residues. This chain's CDR3 is CASSILDTQYF. As DNA, the CDR3 is TGTGCCAGCAGTATATTAGATACGCAGTATTTT.

This clone was recorded a few times. At the DNA level, this CDR3 is encoded by other sequences in the same sample as well. The gene calls are TRBV7-9 and TRBJ2-7; 7 bases align to TRBD2. CDR3 size: 14 residues. Unmatched junction bases numbered 7, after V lost 3 bases and J lost 5 bases. Germline values: CDR1 SEHNR, CDR2 FQNEAQ (reference sequence). The CDR3 DNA is TGTGCCAGCAGCTTGGGTCAGGGAGGGAACGAGCAGTACTTC. Translation gives CASSLGQGGNEQYF. Looking up the rest from reference TRBV7-9 and TRBJ2-7 gives the full variable domain: DTGVSQNPRHKITKRGQNVTFRCDPISEHNRLYWYRQTLGQGPEFLTYFQNEAQLEKSRLLSDRFSAERPKGSFSTLEIQRTEQGDSAMYLCASSLGQGGNEQYFGPGTRLTVT.

In this sample, this clone turned up a few times. The V call is TRBV5-1, the J call TRBJ1-1, with D hard to call. The V gene lost 0 bases and the J gene lost 1 base, with 4 bases spanning the gap. This CDR3 has 13 residues. Germline CDR1 reads SGHRS; CDR2 reads YFSETQ. The CDR3 here is CASSLAANTEAFF. CDR3 sequence (DNA): TGCGCCAGCAGCTTGGCAGCGAACACTGAAGCTTTCTTT.

A single count supports this clone. The gene calls are TRBV6-5 and TRBJ2-1; 9 bases align to TRBD1. Germline trimming cut 5 bases from V and 7 bases from J; bases unmatched to any gene: 9. The CDR3 is 15 residues long. Germline V gives CDR1 MNHEY, CDR2 SVGAGI. CDR3 in amino acids: CASSPDRDRVNEQFF. As DNA, the CDR3 is TGTGCCAGCAGTCCCGACCGGGACAGGGTAAATGAGCAGTTCTTC.

The chain has TRBV28 and TRBJ2-2; 7 bases are shared with TRBD2. The CDR3 has 14 residues. CDR1 is MDHEN, CDR2 SYDVKM, per germline. With V trimmed by 4 bases and J by 4 bases, 3 bases remained unmatched. Here the CDR3 DNA reads TGTGCCAGCAGTTGGGGGGGAGGCACCGGGGAGCTGTTTTTT. Encoded protein: CASSWGGGTGELFF.

This rearrangement joins TRBV7-2 to TRBJ2-5; the match to TRBD2 covers 14 bases. CDR3 length: 16 amino acids. Germline V gene sequence: CDR1 SGHTA, CDR2 FQGNSA. The junction had 3 bases not matched to a gene; V was cut back by 5 bases and J by 1 base. This CDR3 reads CASSLGTSGSQETQYF. The CDR3 DNA is TGTGCCAGCAGCCTCGGGACTAGCGGGAGCCAAGAGACCCAGTACTTC.

This clone has just a few counts. This chain links TRBV7-2 with TRBJ2-7; the D call may be TRBD1 or TRBD2 (5 bases each). Between the trimmed V and J ends, which lost 3 bases and 2 bases, there was a span of 11 bases. The CDR3 totals 14 residues. Germline loops: CDR1 SGHTA, CDR2 FQGNSA. The CDR3 DNA reads TGTGCCAGCAGCTTCGGGACGGGCCCCTACGAGCAGTACTTC. This codes for CASSFGTGPYEQYF.

The chain employs TRBV6-5 and TRBJ2-3; TRBD2 might be the D (5 bases). CDR3 size: 15 residues. Germline loops: CDR1 MNHEY, CDR2 SVGAGI. Trimming stripped 7 bases from V and 0 bases from J, with 14 bases between. CDR3 amino acids: CASNTRGTSTDTQYF. CDR3 coding DNA: TGTGCCAGCAATACTAGAGGCACTAGCACAGATACGCAGTATTTT.

The chain recombines TRBV28 with TRBJ2-7; unclear D gene. The CDR3 covers 13 residues. The germline gives CDR1 MDHEN, CDR2 SYDVKM. V lost 3 bases and J 1 base, leaving 7 bases between the germline ends. In DNA form, the CDR3 reads TGTGCCAGCAGTTTGTACGGATCCTACGAGCAGTACTTC. Amino acids: CASSLYGSYEQYF.

This clone was observed once. J is TRBJ1-1 and V is TRBV6-5; 8 positions match TRBD1. The CDR3 has 12 amino acids. The V gene's germline CDR1 is MNHEY and CDR2 SVGAGI. The junction had 12 bases not matched to a gene; V was cut back by 11 bases and J by 10 bases. CDR3 sequence reads: CAARAITGGAFF. In nucleotides, the CDR3 is TGTGCCGCAAGGGCGATTACAGGGGGAGCTTTCTTT.

This chain uses TRBV6-4 with TRBJ1-1, with D hard to call. The CDR3 is 13 amino acids. Trimming took off 4 bases at V and 1 base at J, with 7 bases between the two ends. Germline V lookup: CDR1 MRHNA, CDR2 SNTAGT. The CDR3 DNA reads as TGTGCCAGCAGTGTCGAGGAGAACACTGAAGCTTTCTTT. It specifies CASSVEENTEAFF.

The chain couples TRBV30 to TRBJ2-7, with 7 bases identical to TRBD2. The J segment lost 9 bases and the V segment lost 2 bases, leaving 10 bases of the junction unmatched. Germline loops: CDR1 GTSNPN, CDR2 SVGIG (reference sequence). The CDR3 is 13 residues long. The CDR3 DNA reads TGTGCCTGGAGTAAGCGAGAGACGGGGGGGCAGTACTTC. Translated: CAWSKRETGGQYF.

This clone was observed a single time. This chain links TRBV7-3 with TRBJ2-5; the D gene is possibly TRBD2 (6 bases). Per germline, CDR1 SGHTA and CDR2 FQGTGA. The V end lost 1 base, the J end lost 5 bases, and 14 bases lay between the germline ends. The CDR3 extends over 15 amino acids. The CDR3 DNA is TGTGCCAGCAGCTTAATACTTCGGGAGAGGGAGACCCAGTACTTC. Amino acid sequence: CASSLILRERETQYF.

The chain is built from TRBV24-1 and TRBJ2-5; TRBD2 agrees at 7 bases. Germline loops: CDR1 KGHDR, CDR2 SFDVKD. The CDR3 extends over 15 amino acids. V gave up 1 base and J gave up 5 bases; unmatched junction bases: 6. DNA for the CDR3: TGTGCCACCAGTGATTTTATCCGGGAGGAGGAGACCCAGTACTTC. Translation: CATSDFIREEETQYF.

The chain carries TRBV9 and TRBJ2-1; 9 nucleotides match TRBD2. Germline CDR1 SGDLS, CDR2 YYNGEE. Losses at the gene ends were 3 bases for V and 4 bases for J; bases not matched to a gene: 5. The CDR3 runs to 15 residues. The CDR3 DNA follows: TGTGCCAGCAGCGCCCGACTAGCGGCTTACAATGAGCAGTTCTTC. This translates into CASSARLAAYNEQFF.

The rearrangement joins TRBV11-2 to TRBJ2-2; TRBD1 aligns across 7 bases. Per the germline V gene, CDR1 is SGHAT and CDR2 is FQNNGV. The J segment lost 6 bases and the V segment lost 5 bases, leaving 12 bases of the junction unmatched. CDR3 length: 16 amino acids. The CDR3 DNA reads TGTGCCAGCAGCGCCACAGGGGAGTTTTTCCCCGGGGAGCTGTTTTTT. Amino acids: CASSATGEFFPGELFF.

This clone was seen a single time. This chain joins TRBV5-1 and TRBJ2-3, with 7 bases lining up with TRBD2. V lost 0 bases and J lost 2; bases outside the gene matches: 6. Germline values: CDR1 SGHRS, CDR2 YFSETQ. The CDR3 sequence is 16 residues long. In DNA form, the CDR3 reads TGCGCCAGCAGCTTGGCCCCTAGCGGAAACACAGATACGCAGTATTTT. Amino acids: CASSLAPSGNTDTQYF.

The chain joins TRBV2 to TRBJ1-5; D is unresolved. CDR1 and CDR2 (germline): SNHLY, FYNNEI. This CDR3 region has 14 residues. The V and J ends lost 5 bases and 6 bases respectively, with 14 bases between them. Written as DNA, the CDR3 is TGTGCCAGCAGTTCGACGGGCCCTCGTCAGCCCCAGCATTTT. Its protein is CASSSTGPRQPQHF.

This chain joins TRBV5-5 and TRBJ1-3, with D uncertain. Germline V CDR1 and CDR2: SGHKS, YYEKEE (reference sequence). The CDR3 length is 14 residues. The germline V and J ends were trimmed by 4 bases and 1 base, with 9 bases remaining between them. In nucleotides, the CDR3 is TGTGCCAGCAGCCGCGTGGGATCTGGAAACACCATATATTTT. As protein: CASSRVGSGNTIYF.

This clone was seen once. J is TRBJ2-7 and V is TRBV5-4, with 15 bases lining up with TRBD2. The CDR3 covers 16 residues. V was pared by 4 bases and J by 1 base, with 3 bases of the junction left unmatched. The germline V gene encodes CDR1 SGHNT and CDR2 YYREEE (reference sequence). The CDR3 is CASSPGLAGGSYEQYF. The CDR3 region has the DNA TGTGCCAGCAGCCCGGGACTAGCGGGAGGATCCTACGAGCAGTACTTC.